The clone carrying this T cell receptor (beta chain) has just a few counts. The CDR3 extends over 13 amino acids. Germline CDR1 reads MDHEN; CDR2 reads SYDVKM. The V and J ends lost 10 bases and 1 base respectively, with 10 bases between them. The data derive from a study of blood T cell repertoires in COVID-19. Some clones are missing from TCRdb's copy, which holds only in-frame ones; the method was immunoSEQ multiplex PCR. The data contain some 140,000 clones, approximately 88% of them seen just once; the ten biggest clones take up 4.5% to 7%. Participant age was about 18 to 89 years, and participants resided in around 24 US areas. Participant-given clinical history determined each cohort assignment.

The source is a man aged 40-49 years with acute COVID-19. The rearrangement joins TRBV28 to TRBJ2-2; D may be TRBD2 (5 bases). What was sequenced was PBMCs or T cells enriched from blood (not recorded which). Written as DNA, the CDR3 is TGTGCCACCGGAGGCTGGAACACCGGGGAGCTGTTTTTT. Protein product: CATGGWNTGELFF. Full variable domain (rest looked up from reference TRBV28 and TRBJ2-2): DVKVTQSSRYLVKRTGEKVFLECVQDMDHENMFWYRQDPGLGLRLIYFSYDVKMKEKGDIPEGYSVSREKKERFSLILESASTNQTSMYLCATGGWNTGELFFGEGSRLTVL.